The 11 T cell receptor beta chains below come from one sample, sequenced in a study of blood T cell repertoires in COVID-19. The repertoire was sequenced with immunoSEQ multiplex PCR; TCRdb's copy has only in-frame clones and lacks some. The table lists roughly 250,000 clones, roughly nine tenths of them singletons. Material for sequencing was PBMCs or T cells enriched from blood (not recorded which). These receptors came from a woman aged 18-29 years who had recovered from COVID-19.

The chain uses TRBV3-1 (or the pseudogene TRBV3-2) and TRBJ1-5; possibly TRBD1 for D (5 bases). This CDR3 contains 16 residues. The ends were cut back, 4 bases at V and 2 bases at J, with 15 bases in the middle. CDR1 is LGHDT, CDR2 YNNKEL, per germline (reference sequence). CDR3 in amino acids: CASSPGSGWGNQPQHF. Here the CDR3 DNA reads TGTGCCAGCAGCCCAGGTTCAGGGTGGGGCAATCAGCCCCAGCATTTT.

V usage is TRBV7-9 and J usage is TRBJ1-2; 10 nucleotides match TRBD1. The J segment lost 10 bases and the V segment lost 5 bases, leaving 13 bases of the junction unmatched. CDR1 is SEHNR, CDR2 FQNEAQ, per germline (reference sequence). The CDR3 consists of 15 residues. The CDR3 here is CASSATLGQGPFYTF. CDR3 bases: TGTGCCAGCAGCGCGACCCTGGGACAGGGGCCCTTCTACACCTTC.

This chain links TRBV5-6 with TRBJ1-2, with 8 bases aligning to TRBD1. CDR1 is SGHDT and CDR2 is YYEEEE in the germline V gene. The CDR3 contains 15 residues. Trimming cost V 4 bases and J 6 bases; bases outside gene matches: 11. This CDR3 is CASSLLPDRGHGYTF. CDR3 coding DNA: TGTGCCAGCAGCCTATTGCCAGACAGGGGCCATGGCTACACCTTC.

A single count supports this clone. The CDR3 bases are TGCGCCAGCAGCCAGGTTGACATGGGACTAGCGCATGGCTACACCTTC. This gives the protein CASSQVDMGLAHGYTF. This chain links TRBV4-1 with TRBJ1-2, with D possibly TRBD1 on 5 matching bases. The length of the CDR3 is 16 residues. Deletions cut 3 bases from V and 6 bases from J, with 20 bases between. Germline V lookup: CDR1 MGHRA, CDR2 YSYEKL.

The rearrangement links TRBV3-1 (or the pseudogene TRBV3-2) to TRBJ2-3; 10 bases map to TRBD2. V lost 4 bases to trimming and J lost 4 bases; unmatched junction nucleotides: 8. The CDR3 runs 16 residues. Germline V gene lookup returns CDR1 LGHDT and CDR2 YNNKEL (reference sequence). As DNA, the CDR3 is TGTGCCAGCAGCCCCCTGCGAGCGGGGGGGGCAGATACGCAGTATTTT. Translated: CASSPLRAGGADTQYF.

The CDR3 sequence: CASSLDGGVYEQYF. In DNA form, the CDR3 reads TGTGCCAGCAGCTTAGATGGGGGGGTCTACGAGCAGTACTTC. The chain has TRBV7-2 and TRBJ2-7; the match to TRBD2 covers 7 bases. The junction had 3 bases not matched to a gene; V was cut back by 1 base and J by 3 bases. CDR1 is SGHTA, CDR2 FQGNSA, per germline. This CDR3 spans 14 amino acids.

This clone showed up just once. This chain links TRBV10-2 with TRBJ1-2, with 8 bases lining up with TRBD1. Germline values: CDR1 WSHSY, CDR2 SAAADI. Trimming took 2 bases from V and 7 from J; bases not matched to a gene: 6. The CDR3 runs to 14 residues. The chain's CDR3 is CASSEPDRGAGYTF. The CDR3 bases are TGCGCCAGCAGTGAGCCCGACAGGGGTGCTGGCTACACCTTC.

CDR3 loop: CASSESKQGANYGYTF. The DNA for the CDR3 is TGTGCCAGCAGTGAATCAAAACAGGGGGCGAACTATGGCTACACCTTC. V gene TRBV2 combines with J gene TRBJ1-2; 9 bases match TRBD1. With 2 bases clipped from V and 2 bases from J, the junction kept 6 bases outside the gene matches. This CDR3 has 16 residues. Germline assignment: CDR1 SNHLY and CDR2 FYNNEI.

V gene TRBV29-1 combines with J gene TRBJ1-2, with 7 positions matching TRBD1. CDR1 and CDR2 (germline): SQVTM, ANQGSEA. This CDR3 contains 13 residues. The V segment lost 3 bases and the J segment 6 bases; nucleotides outside the gene matches: 7. The CDR3 nucleotides are TGCAGCGTTGATAAGGGGGCTACGAATGGCTACACCTTC. Translated: CSVDKGATNGYTF.

This rearrangement joins TRBV4-2 to TRBJ1-3; 8 bases match TRBD1. The CDR3 sequence is 16 residues long. Germline V gene sequence: CDR1 LGHNA, CDR2 YNFKEQ. V was clipped by 0 bases and J by 1 base; unmatched bases: 2. The CDR3 here is CASSQEGTGSGNTIYF. The DNA for the CDR3 is TGTGCCAGCAGCCAAGAGGGGACAGGATCTGGAAACACCATATATTTT.

V usage is TRBV14 and J usage is TRBJ2-1, with D hard to call. CDR1 and CDR2 (germline): SGHDN, FVKESK. V lost 1 base to trimming and J lost 7 bases, with 11 bases between them. The CDR3 runs 14 residues. This CDR3 is CASSQGLTMNEQFF. CDR3 nucleotides: TGTGCCAGCAGCCAAGGTCTAACGATGAATGAGCAGTTCTTC.